Presented here are 10 T cell receptor beta chains from one specimen sequenced in a study of T cell responses to AZD1222 COVID-19 vaccine. TCRdb's copy holds only in-frame clones and misses some; the assay was immunoSEQ multiplex PCR. The table has about 180,000 clones, 85% to 95% seen once. Sequencing used peripheral blood, obtained 28 days after the second AZD1222 dose. All receptors come from an adult who received the AZD1222 COVID-19 vaccine.

This clone has a single count. The rearrangement uses TRBV20-1 and TRBJ1-3, with unresolved D. The germline gives CDR1 DFQATT, CDR2 SNEGSKA (reference sequence). The CDR3 runs 14 residues. V lost 3 bases and J 3 bases, leaving 12 bases between the germline ends. The CDR3 reads CSASPAGSGNTIYF. The CDR3 DNA reads TGCAGTGCTAGTCCCGCGGGAAGTGGAAACACCATATATTTT.

This chain connects TRBV30 to TRBJ1-1, with 7 nucleotides matching TRBD1. J was trimmed by 1 base and V by 2 bases; bases with no gene match: 13. CDR3 size: 17 residues. Germline V gives CDR1 GTSNPN, CDR2 SVGIG (reference sequence). CDR3 loop: CAWSPARGLISNTEAFF. The CDR3 DNA reads TGTGCCTGGAGTCCAGCGAGGGGGCTAATTTCGAACACTGAAGCTTTCTTT.

This sequence joins TRBV30 and TRBJ2-1; D is possibly TRBD2 (6 bases). The CDR3 covers 13 residues. V gave up 1 base and J gave up 4 bases, with 8 bases separating them. Germline V gives CDR1 GTSNPN, CDR2 SVGIG (reference sequence). The CDR3 is CAWSGDLYNEQFF. The CDR3 nucleotides read TGTGCCTGGAGTGGGGACTTATACAATGAGCAGTTCTTC.

The rearrangement links TRBV5-1 to TRBJ1-4, with D maybe TRBD1 (6 bases). This CDR3 contains 15 residues. CDR1 and CDR2 from the germline V gene are SGHRS and YFSETQ. V shed 0 bases and J shed 5 bases, with 11 bases lying between them. The CDR3: CASSLGGGANEKLFF. DNA of the CDR3: TGCGCCAGCAGCTTGGGCGGGGGCGCGAATGAAAAACTGTTTTTT.

The chain employs TRBV19 and TRBJ2-5; D call uncertain. This CDR3 comprises 13 residues. V was trimmed by 1 base and J by 5 bases, leaving 8 bases between them. Per germline, CDR1 LNHDA and CDR2 SQIVND (reference sequence). CDR3 amino acids: CASSIGFGETQYF. CDR3 DNA: TGTGCCAGTAGTATAGGTTTCGGGGAGACCCAGTACTTC.

The chain uses TRBV6-5 and TRBJ2-7; D unclear. Germline CDR1 is MNHEY and CDR2 is SVGAGI. CDR3 size: 12 residues. V lost 7 bases and J lost 2, with 9 bases in between. As DNA, the CDR3 is TGTGCCAGCACGGACGTTCCCTACGAGCAGTACTTC. This encodes CASTDVPYEQYF.

This chain uses TRBV28 with TRBJ2-7, with a possible D match to TRBD2 (6 bases). Germline V gene data show CDR1 as MDHEN and CDR2 as SYDVKM. The CDR3 is 18 amino acids. The ends were cut back, 6 bases at V and 1 base at J, with 25 bases in the middle. Here the CDR3 DNA reads TGTGCCAGCAGCCAACCATTGGGGGGTGGTTACGATTCCTACGAGCAGTACTTC. Protein product: CASSQPLGGGYDSYEQYF.

The rearrangement joins TRBV12-3 or TRBV12-4 to TRBJ2-1, with TRBD1 identical over 7 bases. The CDR3 spans 13 residues. With V trimmed by 6 bases and J by 5 bases, 4 bases remained unmatched. CDR3 protein: CASRPGQNNEQFF. DNA of the CDR3: TGTGCCAGCAGGCCGGGACAGAACAATGAGCAGTTCTTC.

The J gene is TRBJ2-7, the V gene TRBV10-1; perhaps TRBD1 as D (6 bases). Germline assignment: CDR1 WNHNN and CDR2 SYGVQD (reference sequence). The CDR3 length is 15 residues. Trimming stripped 8 bases from V and 0 bases from J, with 17 bases between. CDR3 sequence reads: CASRKGHSASYEQYF. The CDR3 DNA reads as TGCGCCAGCCGTAAGGGACACTCCGCCTCCTACGAGCAGTACTTC.

The chain uses TRBV19 and TRBJ2-1, with 13 positions matching TRBD2. CDR3 length: 15 amino acids. Germline CDR1 reads LNHDA; CDR2 reads SQIVND (reference sequence). The junction had 9 bases not matched to a gene; V was cut back by 10 bases and J by 6 bases. The DNA for the CDR3 is TGTGCCACCACACCCGGGACTAGCGGGGTCAATGAGCAGTTCTTC. Its translation: CATTPGTSGVNEQFF.